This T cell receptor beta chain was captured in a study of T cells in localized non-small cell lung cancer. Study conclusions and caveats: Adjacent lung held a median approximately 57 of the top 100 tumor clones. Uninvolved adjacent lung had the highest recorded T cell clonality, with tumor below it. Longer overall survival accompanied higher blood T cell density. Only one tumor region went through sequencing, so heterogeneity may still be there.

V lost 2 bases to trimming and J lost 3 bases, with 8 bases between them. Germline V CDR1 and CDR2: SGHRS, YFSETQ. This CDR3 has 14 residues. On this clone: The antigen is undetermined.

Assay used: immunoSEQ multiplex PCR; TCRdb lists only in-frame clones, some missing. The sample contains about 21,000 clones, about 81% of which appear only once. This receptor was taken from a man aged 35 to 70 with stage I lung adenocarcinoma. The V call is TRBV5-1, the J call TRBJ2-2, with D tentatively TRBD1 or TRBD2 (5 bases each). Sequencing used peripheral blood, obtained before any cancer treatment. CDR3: CASSFEGYTGELFF. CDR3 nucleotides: TGCGCCAGCAGCTTCGAGGGGTACACCGGGGAGCTGTTTTTT.